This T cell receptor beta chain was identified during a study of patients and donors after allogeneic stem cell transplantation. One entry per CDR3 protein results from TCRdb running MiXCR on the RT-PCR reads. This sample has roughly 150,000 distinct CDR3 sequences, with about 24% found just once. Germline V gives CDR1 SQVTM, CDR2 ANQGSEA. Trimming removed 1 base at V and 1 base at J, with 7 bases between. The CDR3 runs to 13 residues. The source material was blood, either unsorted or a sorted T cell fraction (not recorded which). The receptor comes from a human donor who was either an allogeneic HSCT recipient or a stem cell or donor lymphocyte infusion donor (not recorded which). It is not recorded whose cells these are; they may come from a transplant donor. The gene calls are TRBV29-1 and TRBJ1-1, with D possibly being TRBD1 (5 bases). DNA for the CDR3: TGCAGCGTTGAAGCTGGGGCGAACACTGAAGCTTTCTTT. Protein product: CSVEAGANTEAFF.